The 18 T cell receptor beta chains listed next were all sequenced from one sample in a study of PD-1 blockade in classical Hodgkin lymphoma. Some clones are missing from TCRdb's copy, which holds only in-frame ones; the method was immunoSEQ multiplex PCR. Among about 94,000 clones listed, approximately 92% were seen once. All patients relapsed after autologous stem cell transplantation, and brentuximab vedotin exposure varied. The sequenced sample was peripheral blood mononuclear cells (PBMCs), obtained before the second cycle of nivolumab. These receptors all come from a human donor with classical Hodgkin lymphoma.

The chain is built from TRBV19 and TRBJ2-5; D not resolved. Trimming removed 10 bases at V and 4 bases at J, with 16 bases between. This CDR3 region has 13 residues. The germline CDR1 and CDR2 sequences are LNHDA and SQIVND (reference sequence). CDR3 region: CATRVVSGETQYF. For the CDR3, the DNA is TGTGCCACCCGAGTAGTTAGTGGAGAGACCCAGTACTTC.

The rearrangement joins TRBV21-1 to TRBJ1-1. TRBV21-1 is designated a pseudogene. The length of the CDR3 is 13 residues. DNA for the CDR3: TGTGCCAGCAGCAAACTTGACTCGGAGAGGGCTTTCTTT. The encoded protein is CASSKLDSERAFF.

This chain connects TRBV4-1 to TRBJ2-1; 11 bases fit TRBD2. CDR1 is MGHRA and CDR2 is YSYEKL in the germline V gene. After removal of 0 bases from V and 5 bases from J, the junction contained 6 bases not matched to a gene. The CDR3 loop spans 17 amino acids. The CDR3 loop reads CASSQDATSGVHNEQFF. The CDR3 DNA reads as TGCGCCAGCAGCCAAGATGCGACTAGCGGGGTACACAATGAGCAGTTCTTC.

The rearrangement uses TRBV11-2 and TRBJ2-7; 8 nucleotides align to TRBD2. V was pared by 1 base and J by 6 bases, with 2 bases of the junction left unmatched. The length of the CDR3 is 13 residues. Looked up from germline, CDR1 is SGHAT and CDR2 is FQNNGV. Written as DNA, the CDR3 is TGTGCCAGCAGCTTAGTACGGGGGGGCGAGCAGTACTTC. Translating gives CASSLVRGGEQYF.

The CDR3 bases are TGCGCCAGCAGCCAAGAGATACTGGGACAGCGGATAGTGAATCAGCCCCAGCATTTT. Amino acids: CASSQEILGQRIVNQPQHF. The rearrangement links TRBV4-1 to TRBJ1-5, with TRBD1 matching 7 bases. Germline CDR1 reads MGHRA; CDR2 reads YSYEKL. This CDR3 has 19 residues. J was trimmed by 4 bases and V by 0 bases; bases with no gene match: 15.

The gene calls are TRBV5-4 and TRBJ2-5; possibly TRBD1 for D (6 bases). The germline V gene encodes CDR1 SGHNT and CDR2 YYREEE (reference sequence). The CDR3 is made up of 14 amino acids. V lost 0 bases and J 7 bases, leaving 13 bases between the germline ends. CDR3 sequence reads: CASSLGQDRRTQYF. In DNA, the CDR3 is TGTGCCAGCAGCTTGGGGCAGGACAGAAGGACCCAGTACTTC.

V is TRBV28 and J is TRBJ1-3; possibly TRBD1 for D (5 bases). Germline V gives CDR1 MDHEN, CDR2 SYDVKM. Trimming left V 4 bases short and J 0 bases short, with 16 bases between. This CDR3 spans 17 amino acids. In nucleotides, the CDR3 is TGTGCCAGCAGTTATCAGGGATACGCACTCTCTGGAAACACCATATATTTT. Translating gives CASSYQGYALSGNTIYF. Together with reference TRBV28 and TRBJ1-3, the CDR3 gives the full variable domain: DVKVTQSSRYLVKRTGEKVFLECVQDMDHENMFWYRQDPGLGLRLIYFSYDVKMKEKGDIPEGYSVSREKKERFSLILESASTNQTSMYLCASSYQGYALSGNTIYFGEGSWLTVV.

The chain has TRBV11-2 and TRBJ2-5; D is unclear. CDR3 length: 14 amino acids. Germline V gives CDR1 SGHAT, CDR2 FQNNGV. The ends were cut back, 5 bases at V and 4 bases at J, with 14 bases in the middle. CDR3 region: CASSHQRVGETQYF. The DNA for the CDR3 is TGTGCCAGCAGCCACCAAAGGGTTGGAGAGACCCAGTACTTC. Full variable domain (remainder filled in from reference TRBV11-2 and TRBJ2-5): EAGVAQSPRYKIIEKRQSVAFWCNPISGHATLYWYQQILGQGPKLLIQFQNNGVVDDSQLPKDRFSAERLKGVDSTLKIQPAKLEDSAVYLCASSHQRVGETQYFGPGTRLLVL.

This clone was counted a single time. The chain is built from TRBV4-2 and TRBJ2-5; possible D gene TRBD1, 5 bases. The germline CDR1 and CDR2 sequences are LGHNA and YNFKEQ. The V and J ends lost 0 bases and 4 bases respectively, with 6 bases between them. The CDR3 runs to 13 residues. CDR3 coding DNA: TGTGCCAGCAGCCAAGACAGGGTAGAGACCCAGTACTTC. Translation: CASSQDRVETQYF.

This chain uses TRBV10-3 with TRBJ1-4; 7 positions match TRBD1. This CDR3 contains 16 residues. V shed 3 bases, J shed 8 bases, and the junction held 12 bases outside the gene matches. Per germline, CDR1 ENHRY and CDR2 SYGVKD. The CDR3 spells CAISDGTAASGEKLFF. The CDR3 region has the DNA TGTGCCATCAGTGACGGGACAGCCGCATCGGGGGAAAAACTGTTTTTT.

V is TRBV6-1 and J is TRBJ1-5, with D uncertain. The CDR3 is 12 residues long. The V end was cut by 3 bases, the J end by 6 bases, with 6 bases between. Germline V lookup: CDR1 MNHNS, CDR2 SASEGT. The chain's CDR3 is CASSETSQPQHF. CDR3 coding DNA: TGTGCCAGCAGTGAGACATCTCAGCCCCAGCATTTT.

The chain has TRBV5-1 and TRBJ1-4; a possible D gene is TRBD1 (5 bases). This CDR3 has 15 amino acids. The V gene lost 0 bases and the J gene lost 3 bases, with 9 bases spanning the gap. Looked up from germline, CDR1 is SGHRS and CDR2 is YFSETQ. The CDR3: CASSLAGGSNEKLFF. For the CDR3, the DNA is TGCGCCAGCAGCTTGGCGGGGGGTTCTAATGAAAAACTGTTTTTT.

The table lists this clone with a count of one. J is TRBJ2-1 and V is TRBV27; D perhaps matches TRBD2 (6 bases). This CDR3 is 17 amino acids long. Per germline, CDR1 MNHEY and CDR2 SMNVEV (reference sequence). V was shortened by 5 bases and J by 7 bases, with 24 bases between the two germline ends. The CDR3 DNA reads as TGTGCCAGCAGTCCCCTTCTAGGAGCGGGCACTCGGAATGAGCAGTTCTTC. It is translated as CASSPLLGAGTRNEQFF.

The chain is built from TRBV18 and TRBJ1-1; D call uncertain. The ends were cut back, 0 bases at V and 1 base at J, with 9 bases in the middle. Germline assignment: CDR1 KGHSH and CDR2 LQKENI. The CDR3 extends over 15 amino acids. The CDR3 region is CASSPPVLQNTEAFF. The CDR3, as DNA: TGTGCCAGCTCACCACCAGTATTACAGAACACTGAAGCTTTCTTT.

This chain links TRBV7-9 with TRBJ2-3; D is tentatively TRBD1 or TRBD2 (5 bases each). Germline-derived CDR1 and CDR2 are SEHNR and FQNEAQ (reference sequence). This CDR3 has 13 residues. Trimming took off 1 base at V and 7 bases at J, with 9 bases between the two ends. The CDR3: CASSLGGVNTQYF. CDR3 bases: TGTGCCAGCAGCTTAGGAGGGGTGAATACGCAGTATTTT.

The V gene is TRBV2, the J gene TRBJ1-6; perhaps TRBD1 as D (5 bases). CDR1 SNHLY and CDR2 FYNNEI come from the germline V gene. Trimming pared 5 bases from V and 9 bases from J, leaving 14 bases between. The length of the CDR3 is 14 residues. DNA of the CDR3: TGTGCCAGCAGTCAGGACTCTAGGGGTTCACCCCTCCACTTT. This sequence encodes CASSQDSRGSPLHF.

The rearrangement links TRBV5-1 to TRBJ1-2; tentative D call: TRBD1 (6 bases). The CDR3 length is 18 residues. Germline-derived CDR1 and CDR2 are SGHRS and YFSETQ. V lost 0 bases and J lost 7, with 25 bases in between. The CDR3 nucleotides read TGCGCCAGCAGCTTGGAGGGGAGCTGGGGGGCAGCCTCAGGTGGCTACACCTTC. This sequence encodes CASSLEGSWGAASGGYTF.

This clone was recorded only once. The gene calls are TRBV28 and TRBJ1-1; D not certain. Germline CDR1 MDHEN, CDR2 SYDVKM. V gave up 6 bases and J gave up 2 bases, with 25 bases separating them. The CDR3 has 18 residues. The CDR3 sequence is CASSPPLERLRLNTEAFF. The CDR3 nucleotides are TGTGCCAGCAGCCCACCCCTTGAGCGGCTGCGGCTTAACACTGAAGCTTTCTTT.